Following are 29 T cell receptor beta chains from one sample sequenced in a study of molecular identifiers for immune sequencing clone quantification. Each CDR3 protein is one row after TCRdb ran MiXCR on the PCR reads. Of approximately 550,000 distinct CDR3 sequences in the sample, roughly 25% were seen once. The source material was naive CD8+ T cells from blood, with Jurkat cell RNA spiked in. The subset was: FACS-sorted CD8+CD4-CCR7+CD45RA+ naive T cells. The receptor set was obtained from a human donor in good health. Some libraries in this study had Jurkat cell RNA spiked in.

This clonotype was counted only a few times. The rearrangement uses TRBV30 and TRBJ2-3; TRBD2 agrees at 13 bases. V was pared by 2 bases and J by 0 bases, with 11 bases of the junction left unmatched. Germline lookup yields CDR1 GTSNPN and CDR2 SVGIG (reference sequence). CDR3 size: 19 residues. The CDR3 bases are TGTGCCTGGAGTCCCCGGTGGACTAGCGGGGGTTCTAGCACAGATACGCAGTATTTT. Its protein is CAWSPRWTSGGSSTDTQYF.

The chain recombines TRBV7-8 with TRBJ1-1; possibly TRBD1 for D (6 bases). V shed 5 bases and J shed 7 bases, with 11 bases lying between them. The CDR3 has 12 amino acids. Germline V gene sequence: CDR1 SGHVS, CDR2 FQNEAQ. The CDR3 sequence is CASSTKGGEAFF. CDR3 in DNA: TGTGCCAGCAGCACAAAGGGGGGTGAAGCTTTCTTT.

The genes are TRBV7-2 and TRBJ2-3; 10 bases line up with TRBD1. The V gene's germline CDR1 is SGHTA and CDR2 FQGNSA. J lost 3 bases, V lost 2 bases, and 14 bases had no gene match. CDR3 length: 19 amino acids. The CDR3 DNA is TGTGCCAGCAGCTTACCCCGCGGACCGGGACAGGGGATAACAGATACGCAGTATTTT. Residues: CASSLPRGPGQGITDTQYF.

Turning to this clonotype: A read error may explain this, as a much larger clone is one base away. The chain links TRBV12-3 or TRBV12-4 to TRBJ1-6, with 9 bases fitting TRBD1. The V gene end was trimmed by 2 bases and the J gene end by 8 bases; junction bases not matched to a gene: 4. The CDR3 sequence is 15 residues long. The CDR3 here is CASSLSGQGYSPLHF. CDR3 DNA: TGTGCCAGCAGTTTAAGCGGACAGGGGTATTCACCCCTCCACTTT.

This clonotype was seen a handful of times. The rearrangement joins TRBV10-3 to TRBJ1-1, with 8 bases that match TRBD1. V dropped 6 bases and J dropped 2; count of bases not matched to a gene: 5. Germline V lookup: CDR1 ENHRY, CDR2 SYGVKD. CDR3 size: 14 residues. CDR3 sequence (DNA): TGTGCCATCAGAGATACAGGGGGAAACACTGAAGCTTTCTTT. The encoded protein is CAIRDTGGNTEAFF.

The rearrangement joins TRBV15 to TRBJ2-3; either TRBD1 or TRBD2 may supply D (6 bases each). V was shortened by 5 bases and J by 3 bases, with 24 bases between the two germline ends. Germline-derived CDR1 and CDR2 are LNHNV and YYDKDF (reference sequence). This CDR3 comprises 18 residues. The CDR3 here is CATSGVELGGLETDTQYF. DNA of the CDR3: TGTGCCACCAGCGGGGTCGAGCTGGGGGGCTTGGAGACAGATACGCAGTATTTT.

As regards this clonotype: A much larger clone lies a single base off, so this may be a read error. V usage is TRBV4-2 and J usage is TRBJ2-7; 9 positions agree with TRBD2. In germline, CDR1 is LGHNA, CDR2 YNFKEQ. The CDR3 contains 14 residues. DNA for the CDR3: TGTGCCAGCAGCCAAGAAATAGCGGGGGACGAGCGGTACTTC. As protein: CASSQEIAGDERYF.

A few counts support this clonotype. The rearrangement joins TRBV7-2 to TRBJ1-6; possible D gene TRBD1, 5 bases. Deletions cut 0 bases from V and 11 bases from J, with 14 bases between. Germline CDR1 SGHTA, CDR2 FQGNSA. This CDR3 spans 15 amino acids. The CDR3 nucleotides read TGTGCCAGCAGCTTAGCCGTTTGGGGGAATCCACCCCTCCACTTT. Its translation is CASSLAVWGNPPLHF.

This chain links TRBV7-6 with TRBJ1-5; 7 bases map to TRBD1. The CDR3 has 18 residues. V lost 1 base, J lost 4 bases, and 13 bases stayed unmatched. Germline V gene sequence: CDR1 SGHVS, CDR2 FNYEAQ. In DNA, the CDR3 is TGTGCCAGCAGCTTAGATCGGTACAGGGGCCGAGGGAATCAGCCCCAGCATTTT. This gives the protein CASSLDRYRGRGNQPQHF.

The rearrangement uses TRBV28 and TRBJ2-7; TRBD1 matches at 9 bases. J lost 0 bases, V lost 5 bases, and 17 bases had no gene match. This CDR3 is built from 19 residues. Germline V gene data show CDR1 as MDHEN and CDR2 as SYDVKM. As DNA, the CDR3 is TGTGCCAGCAGTCCACTAGGACAGGGGAGAATCCTCCGCTCCTACGAGCAGTACTTC. Its translation: CASSPLGQGRILRSYEQYF. The full variable domain, with the rest looked up from reference TRBV28 and TRBJ2-7, is DVKVTQSSRYLVKRTGEKVFLECVQDMDHENMFWYRQDPGLGLRLIYFSYDVKMKEKGDIPEGYSVSREKKERFSLILESASTNQTSMYLCASSPLGQGRILRSYEQYFGPGTRLTVT.

About this clonotype: At one boundary the junction diverges from the germline segment, which might be a read error. The genes are TRBV4-1 and TRBJ1-1; maybe TRBD1 (6 bases). Germline lookup yields CDR1 MGHRA and CDR2 YSYEKL. CDR3 length: 14 residues. CDR3 nucleotide sequence: TGCGCCGGCAGCCCGCTTGGGGGCAACACTGAAGCTTTCTTT. Its translation: CAGSPLGGNTEAFF.

The chain uses TRBV6-4 and TRBJ2-1, with 7 nucleotides matching TRBD2. Germline assignment: CDR1 MRHNA and CDR2 SNTAGT. V trimming: 6 bases; J trimming: 4 bases; junction bases outside the gene matches: 9. The CDR3 is 15 residues long. CDR3 loop: CASRQERGRYNEQFF. The CDR3 bases are TGTGCCAGCAGACAAGAGCGGGGCCGGTACAATGAGCAGTTCTTC.

This clonotype was detected only a few times. The chain is built from TRBV7-9 and TRBJ2-7; 14 bases match TRBD2. The V gene's germline CDR1 is SEHNR and CDR2 FQNEAQ (reference sequence). The CDR3 has 17 residues. The V gene end was trimmed by 5 bases and the J gene end by 5 bases; junction bases not matched to a gene: 11. DNA of the CDR3: TGTGCCAGCAGCGCCAGACTAGCGGGGGGGCCTATCCACGAGCAGTACTTC. Protein: CASSARLAGGPIHEQYF.

This clonotype was found many times. The V and J genes are TRBV28 and TRBJ2-6; D is perhaps TRBD1 (7 bases). Trimming cost V 3 bases and J 13 bases, with 13 bases left between them. Looked up from germline, CDR1 is MDHEN and CDR2 is SYDVKM. This CDR3 has 13 residues. CDR3 sequence (DNA): TGTGCCAGCAGTTTCCAGGGGGGCCTAGTCCTGACTTTC. This sequence encodes CASSFQGGLVLTF. The full variable domain, completed using reference TRBV28 and TRBJ2-6, is DVKVTQSSRYLVKRTGEKVFLECVQDMDHENMFWYRQDPGLGLRLIYFSYDVKMKEKGDIPEGYSVSREKKERFSLILESASTNQTSMYLCASSFQGGLVLTFGAGSRLTVL.

This clonotype has just a few counts. This chain connects TRBV4-3 to TRBJ2-1, with TRBD1 as a possible D gene (6 bases). The CDR3 extends over 16 amino acids. CDR1 and CDR2 from the germline V gene are LGHNA and YSLEER. Trimming cost V 0 bases and J 6 bases, with 15 bases left between them. CDR3 amino acids: CASSQEGRGQSNEQFF. As DNA, the CDR3 is TGCGCCAGCAGCCAAGAGGGGCGAGGACAGTCCAATGAGCAGTTCTTC.

A single count supports this clonotype. This sequence joins TRBV2 and TRBJ1-5; a weak D match, TRBD1 (5 bases). The ends were cut back, 5 bases at V and 6 bases at J, with 20 bases in the middle. This CDR3 is 16 amino acids long. The V gene's germline CDR1 is SNHLY and CDR2 FYNNEI. CDR3 DNA sequence: TGTGCCAGCAGTCAGGGTTTAACAGACTATTCTCAGCCCCAGCATTTT. Protein product: CASSQGLTDYSQPQHF. Full variable domain (rest looked up from reference TRBV2 and TRBJ1-5): EPEVTQTPSHQVTQMGQEVILRCVPISNHLYFYWYRQILGQKVEFLVSFYNNEISEKSEIFDDQFSVERPDGSNFTLKIRSTKLEDSAMYFCASSQGLTDYSQPQHFGDGTRLSIL.

This clonotype was seen a few times. This rearrangement joins TRBV20-1 to TRBJ1-1; 10 bases fit TRBD1. The CDR3 contains 14 residues. Germline lookup yields CDR1 DFQATT and CDR2 SNEGSKA (reference sequence). V lost 1 base and J lost 3; bases outside the gene matches: 2. The CDR3 reads CSARVDRGHTEAFF. The CDR3 nucleotides read TGCAGTGCTAGAGTAGACAGGGGGCACACTGAAGCTTTCTTT.

Regarding this clonotype: This sequence may be a read error, since a much larger clone differs from it by one base. V is TRBV7-9 and J is TRBJ2-3; D remains ambiguous. From germline, CDR1 is SEHNR and CDR2 FQNEAQ (reference sequence). Between the trimmed V and J ends, which lost 5 bases and 6 bases, there was a span of 9 bases. This CDR3 comprises 12 residues. In DNA form, the CDR3 reads TGTGCCAGCAGCGTGCAGAAGGATACGCAGTATTTT. Amino acids: CASSVQKDTQYF. Full variable domain (outside the CDR3, taken from reference TRBV7-9 and TRBJ2-3): DTGVSQNPRHKITKRGQNVTFRCDPISEHNRLYWYRQTLGQGPEFLTYFQNEAQLEKSRLLSDRFSAERPKGSFSTLEIQRTEQGDSAMYLCASSVQKDTQYFGPGTRLTVL.

This chain connects TRBV7-8 to TRBJ1-1, with D unclear. The CDR3 is 15 residues long. The germline V gene has CDR1 SGHVS and CDR2 FQNEAQ. V gave up 1 base and J gave up 4 bases, with 13 bases separating them. CDR3 nucleotide sequence: TGTGCCAGCAGCTTAGAAGCCTGGGGTCGCACTGAAGCTTTCTTT. It yields the protein CASSLEAWGRTEAFF. Supplemented by reference TRBV7-8 and TRBJ1-1, the full variable domain reads GAGVSQSPRYKVAKRGQDVALRCDPISGHVSLFWYQQALGQGPEFLTYFQNEAQLDKSGLPSDRFFAERPEGSVSTLKIQRTQQEDSAVYLCASSLEAWGRTEAFFGQGTRLTVV.

The chain carries TRBV5-4 and TRBJ2-3; TRBD2 matches at 10 bases. This CDR3 spans 14 amino acids. Germline V CDR1 and CDR2: SGHNT, YYREEE (reference sequence). V shed 7 bases and J 8 bases; nucleotides not matched to a gene: 10. Here the CDR3 DNA reads TGTGCCAGCCGGACTAGCGGCTCGGTAGGTACGCAGTATTTT. Translating it yields CASRTSGSVGTQYF. Based on the CDR3 plus reference TRBV5-4 and TRBJ2-3, the full variable domain is ETGVTQSPTHLIKTRGQQVTLRCSSQSGHNTVSWYQQALGQGPQFIFQYYREEENGRGNFPPRFSGLQFPNYSSELNVNALELDDSALYLCASRTSGSVGTQYFGPGTRLTVL.

This clonotype has a count of ten or more. V is TRBV28 and J is TRBJ2-3, with D unclear. The V gene lost 3 bases and the J gene lost 2 bases, with 9 bases spanning the gap. Looked up from germline, CDR1 is MDHEN and CDR2 is SYDVKM. The CDR3 runs 14 residues. CDR3 loop: CASSLLAITDTQYF. The CDR3, as DNA: TGTGCCAGCAGTTTGCTTGCTATCACAGATACGCAGTATTTT.

The sample holds a few counts of this clonotype. The V gene is TRBV27, the J gene TRBJ1-4; D call uncertain. V was cut by 10 bases and J by 0 bases, with 9 bases left in between. This CDR3 spans 13 amino acids. Looked up from germline, CDR1 is MNHEY and CDR2 is SMNVEV (reference sequence). Written as DNA, the CDR3 is TGTGCCACCAGAGATGCAACTAATGAAAAACTGTTTTTT. Encoded protein: CATRDATNEKLFF.

To note about this clonotype: A read error may explain this, as a much larger clone is one base away. The gene calls are TRBV29-1 and TRBJ2-6; no firm D call. V lost 6 bases, J lost 4 bases, and 16 bases lay in between. Germline CDR1 and CDR2: SQVTM and ANQGSEA. CDR3 length equals 15 residues. This chain's CDR3 is CSVPRPLQGANVLTF. CDR3 coding DNA: TGCAGCGTACCGCGGCCATTGCAGGGGGCCAACGTCCTGACTTTC.

This clonotype was recorded a few times. The rearrangement links TRBV7-6 to TRBJ2-1; TRBD1 is a possible D gene (5 bases). This CDR3 region has 16 residues. The V gene lost 0 bases and the J gene lost 4 bases, with 13 bases spanning the gap. The germline V gene encodes CDR1 SGHVS and CDR2 FNYEAQ. The CDR3 nucleotides are TGTGCCAGCAGCTTAGCGCCCCCCCCAGGGTACAATGAGCAGTTCTTC. Protein: CASSLAPPPGYNEQFF. Complete variable domain (other parts from reference TRBV7-6 and TRBJ2-1): GAGVSQSPRYKVTKRGQDVALRCDPISGHVSLYWYRQALGQGPEFLTYFNYEAQQDKSGLPNDRFSAERPEGSISTLTIQRTEQRDSAMYRCASSLAPPPGYNEQFFGPGTRLTVL.

This clonotype was detected only a few times. The chain has TRBV19 and TRBJ1-5; no firm D call. Trimming pared 7 bases from V and 6 bases from J, leaving 13 bases between. This CDR3 contains 13 residues. CDR1 and CDR2 from the germline V gene are LNHDA and SQIVND (reference sequence). In nucleotides, the CDR3 is TGTGCCAGTACCCCGGAGGGTAGTCAGCCCCAGCATTTT. It is translated as CASTPEGSQPQHF.

This clonotype was recorded at least ten times. The chain carries TRBV2 and TRBJ1-5; D is unresolved. The CDR3 totals 14 residues. Germline values: CDR1 SNHLY, CDR2 FYNNEI. V dropped 4 bases and J dropped 1 base, with 8 bases sitting between them. The CDR3 spells CASSGAESNQPQHF. CDR3 coding DNA: TGTGCCAGCAGTGGGGCAGAGAGCAATCAGCCCCAGCATTTT.

The sample holds a few counts of this clonotype. The rearrangement links TRBV5-4 to TRBJ2-1; TRBD2 matches at 7 bases. J gave up 8 bases and V 6 bases, and 5 bases lay outside the gene matches. Germline loops: CDR1 SGHNT, CDR2 YYREEE (reference sequence). CDR3 length equals 12 residues. CDR3 in DNA: TGTGCCAGCATTGGGGGGAGGGATGAGCAGTTCTTC. As protein: CASIGGRDEQFF.

This clonotype was observed many times. CDR3 sequence: CSAGTSAPQEFF. In DNA, the CDR3 is TGCAGCGCGGGGACTAGCGCGCCTCAGGAGTTCTTC. The chain couples TRBV29-1 to TRBJ2-1; 10 bases agree with TRBD2. The CDR3 is made up of 12 amino acids. V gave up 7 bases and J gave up 14 bases; unmatched junction bases: 11. Germline assignment: CDR1 SQVTM and CDR2 ANQGSEA.

This chain connects TRBV9 to TRBJ2-7; TRBD1 aligns across 7 bases. This CDR3 is 14 amino acids long. The germline V gene encodes CDR1 SGDLS and CDR2 YYNGEE. The trim removed 3 bases at V and 3 bases at J, leaving 6 bases unmatched. CDR3 sequence (DNA): TGTGCCAGCAGCGAACAGGGGACGGTCTACGAGCAGTACTTC. Its protein is CASSEQGTVYEQYF.